Listed below are T cell receptor beta chains from one sample, sequenced in a study of blood T cell repertoires in COVID-19. Profiling relied on immunoSEQ multiplex PCR, and the TCRdb table lists in-frame clones only, not all of them. The sample includes hundreds of thousands of clones, nearly 90% of them seen just once. Sequencing was performed on peripheral blood. The source of these receptors is a woman between 25 and 40 years old with COVID-19, enrolled during active disease. CDR3s include the opening cysteine and the closing phenylalanine or tryptophan. Fields, in order: V gene, J gene, D gene, clone size, CDR3 DNA, CDR3 protein. The D gene is left open where the match is weak. A clone size is listed for some rows: how often the clone was seen (once, few, many), or a class if it is expanded.

>TRBV7-9|TRBJ2-7|.|.
TGTGCCAGCAGCTCGAGGGCAATTTTGATCTACGAGCAGTACTTC
CASSSRAILIYEQYF
>TRBV11-2|TRBJ1-4|TRBD1|.
TGTGCCAGCAGCTATACAGGGGGCGATAAGGAACTGTTTTTT
CASSYTGGDKELFF
>TRBV7-9|TRBJ1-2|.|.
TGTGCCAGCAGCTGGGCCAGTTCCTATGGCTACACCTTC
CASSWASSYGYTF
>TRBV27|TRBJ1-1|.|once
TGTGCCAGCAGTCCGTTGGAGAGGGCGACTGAAGCTTTCTTT
CASSPLERATEAFF
>TRBV7-9|TRBJ1-2|.|.
TGTGCCAGCAGCCAAAACTATGGCTACACCTTC
CASSQNYGYTF
>TRBV15|TRBJ2-1|.|.
TGTGCCACCAGCGGCACTAGCTTACCTGAGCAGTTCTTC
CATSGTSLPEQFF
>TRBV18|TRBJ2-1|TRBD1|.
TGTGCCAGCTCCCCTCAGGGGGTTAATGAGCAGTTCTTC
CASSPQGVNEQFF
>TRBV28|TRBJ1-2|TRBD1|.
TGTGCCAGCGATGTTCCGGGACAGGGGACCTATGGCTACACCTTC
CASDVPGQGTYGYTF
>TRBV19|TRBJ1-6|.|.
TGTGCCAGTACCCCCTTTAGGGGGAAGGGGGATTCACCCCTCCACTTT
CASTPFRGKGDSPLHF
>TRBV27|TRBJ2-1|TRBD2|once
TGTGCCAGCAGCCCTAGCGGGGGGGGAGTCAATGAGCAGTTCTTC
CASSPSGGGVNEQFF
>TRBV5-4|TRBJ2-7|TRBD2|.
TGTGCCAGCAGCTTGGTTCCGGGGGGGTTCTACGAGCAGTACTTC
CASSLVPGGFYEQYF
>TRBV5-1|TRBJ2-7|TRBD1|.
TGCGCCAGCAGCTTCGGGACAGGAGCTTGGGAGCAGTACTTC
CASSFGTGAWEQYF
>TRBV14|TRBJ2-3|.|.
TGTGCCAGCAGCCAAGAATTAAGGACTCCGTTCGATACGCAGTATTTT
CASSQELRTPFDTQYF
>TRBV2|TRBJ1-1|.|.
TGTGCCAGCAGTGTAAAGGACAGAGTCCTGAACACTGAAGCTTTCTTT
CASSVKDRVLNTEAFF
>TRBV24-1|TRBJ1-6|.|.
TGTGCCACCAGTGATCCAGGGACACCCCTCCACTTT
CATSDPGTPLHF
>TRBV25-1|TRBJ2-7|TRBD1|.
TGTGCCAGCAGTGGGACAGGGGCCTACGAGCAGTACTTC
CASSGTGAYEQYF
>TRBV27|TRBJ2-7|TRBD2|.
TGTGCCAGCTGCCCGGAGCGGGGGGACTCCTACGAGCAGTACTTC
CASCPERGDSYEQYF
>TRBV14|TRBJ1-4|TRBD1|.
TGTGCCAGCAGCCAACTAGGACAGGGCCGGGAAAAACTGTTTTTT
CASSQLGQGREKLFF
>TRBV18|TRBJ1-3|.|.
TGTGCCAGCTCACCAATCCGTGATCTAGGAAACACCATATATTTT
CASSPIRDLGNTIYF
>TRBV6-5|TRBJ1-2|.|.
TGTGCCAGCAGCCCCTTCCGGCAGGCCGCGAGTGGCTACACCTTC
CASSPFRQAASGYTF
>TRBV24-1|TRBJ2-1|.|.
TGTGCCACCAGTGATTCGGACATGGCAATGGACAATGAGCAGTTCTTC
CATSDSDMAMDNEQFF
>TRBV11-2|TRBJ2-3|.|.
TGTGCCAGCAGCTTCATAGATACGCAGTATTTT
CASSFIDTQYF
>TRBV13|TRBJ2-7|TRBD2|.
TGTGCCAGCAGCTTAGTGCGGGGGGGCCCAATATCCTACGAGCAGTACTTC
CASSLVRGGPISYEQYF
>TRBV11-3|TRBJ2-1|.|.
TGTGCCAGCGGCGATGTCGGGGACAATGAGCAGTTCTTC
CASGDVGDNEQFF
>TRBV5-5|TRBJ1-6|.|.
TGTGCCAGCAGCTTGCTGTATAATTCACCCCTCCACTTT
CASSLLYNSPLHF
>TRBV4-2|TRBJ1-6|TRBD1|.
TGTGCCAGCAGCCTAGGACAGGGCGCCAATAATTCACCCCTCCACTTT
CASSLGQGANNSPLHF
>TRBV13|TRBJ1-1|.|.
TGTGCCAGCAGCTTAGGGTCTGCAGGGGCTTTCTTT
CASSLGSAGAFF
>TRBV9|TRBJ1-4|TRBD1|.
TGTGCCAGCAGTGGGGGGACAGATGAAAAACTGTTTTTT
CASSGGTDEKLFF
>TRBV3-1/TRBV3-2|TRBJ1-1|.|few
TGTGCCAGCAGGCCGACAGTAAGGGCTGAAGCTTTCTTT
CASRPTVRAEAFF
>TRBV27|TRBJ2-5|.|.
TGTGCCAGCAGTTCAAGACTAGACCAAGAGACCCAGTACTTC
CASSSRLDQETQYF
>TRBV19|TRBJ1-6|TRBD1|.
TGTGCCAGTAAGGCCGGGACAGGGAGTTCACCCCTCCACTTT
CASKAGTGSSPLHF
>TRBV5-1|TRBJ2-2|TRBD2|.
TGCGCCAGCAGCTTGTCACTAGCGGCGAACACCGGGGAGCTGTTTTTT
CASSLSLAANTGELFF
>TRBV5-4|TRBJ1-5|.|once
TGTGCCAGCAGCTTGGCAGGGGATCAGCCCCAGCATTTT
CASSLAGDQPQHF
>TRBV2|TRBJ2-7|TRBD2|.
TGTGCCAGCAGGGTCGGCGGGGGGGCCGGCGAGCAGTACTTC
CASRVGGGAGEQYF
>TRBV5-1|TRBJ2-3|TRBD2|.
TGCGCCAGCACCCCCAGGACTAGCGGCGCAGATACGCAGTATTTT
CASTPRTSGADTQYF
>TRBV28|TRBJ2-7|.|few
TGTGCCAGCAGTACCCCGGTGCTAAGGGGCTCCTACGAGCAGTACTTC
CASSTPVLRGSYEQYF